This record concerns one TCR beta chain sequence. Its specificity is unknown. Its ends do not fully match the called genes, so a read error is possible. The V gene's germline CDR1 is MDHEN and CDR2 SYDVKM. The CDR3 sequence is 16 residues long. The sample comes from a study of tumor and adjacent non-tumor tissue in lung cancer. The template was RNA from unsorted bulk tissue. More than 3 cm separated this lung sample from the edge of the tumor. The library came from three nested PCR rounds adapted from ARM-PCR protocols. TCRdb called the multiplex PCR reads again in MiXCR, with one record for every CDR3 protein. The sample yields about 77,000 distinct CDR3 sequences, less than 85% seen once. Overall study results and limits: In normal lung, the top 100 clones were significantly more dominant than in tumor.

The TCR comes from a man aged 65-85 years with non-small cell lung cancer. The V call is TRBV28, the J call TRBJ1-2, with D unclear. What was sequenced was distant non-tumor lung tissue. The CDR3: CASSSTSHLGRDGCTF. The CDR3 bases are TGTGCCAGCAGTTCCACCAGTCATCTCGGTCGGGATGGCTGCACCTTC.